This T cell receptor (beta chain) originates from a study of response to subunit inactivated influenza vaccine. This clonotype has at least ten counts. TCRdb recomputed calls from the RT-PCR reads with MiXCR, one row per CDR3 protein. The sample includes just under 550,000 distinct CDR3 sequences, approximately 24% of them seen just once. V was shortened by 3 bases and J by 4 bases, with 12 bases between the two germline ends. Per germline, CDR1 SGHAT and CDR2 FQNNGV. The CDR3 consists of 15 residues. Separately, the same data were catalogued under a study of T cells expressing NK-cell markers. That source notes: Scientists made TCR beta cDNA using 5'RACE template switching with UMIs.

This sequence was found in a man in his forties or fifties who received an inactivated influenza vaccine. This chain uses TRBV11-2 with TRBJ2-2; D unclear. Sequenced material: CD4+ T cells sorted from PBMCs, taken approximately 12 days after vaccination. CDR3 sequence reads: CASSLGQVRTGELFF. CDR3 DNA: TGTGCCAGCAGCTTGGGCCAGGTGCGCACCGGGGAGCTGTTTTTT.